These T cell receptor beta chains were read from a single sample in a study of blood T cell repertoires in COVID-19. The repertoire was sequenced with immunoSEQ multiplex PCR; TCRdb's copy has only in-frame clones and lacks some. Found here are some 250,000 clones, around 84% of them singletons; the top ten hold around 5%. The sequenced sample was peripheral blood. Source of these receptors: a woman aged 55 to 70 with COVID-19, enrolled during active disease. CDR3s include the opening cysteine and the closing phenylalanine or tryptophan. D genes are given only for firm matches. The size entry is marked missing in some rows and otherwise reads once, few, many or a size class.

TRBV28	NA	TRBJ1-4	NA	TGTGCCAGCAACTCAGGGCTTATTGAAAAACTGTTTTTT	CASNSGLIEKLFF
TRBV6-5	TRBD2	TRBJ2-7	NA	TGTGCCAGCAAAACTAGCGGGGGGCCCTACGAGCAGTACTTC	CASKTSGGPYEQYF
TRBV18	NA	TRBJ1-1	once	TGTGCCAGCTCCCCGCCGGCTAGTGAAGCTTTCTTT	CASSPPASEAFF
TRBV24-1	TRBD2	TRBJ2-3	once	TGTGCCACCAGTGCTAGCGGCCCAGATACGCAGTATTTT	CATSASGPDTQYF
TRBV5-1	NA	TRBJ1-1	NA	TGCGCCAGCAGCTTGGCCAACATGAACACTGAAGCTTTCTTT	CASSLANMNTEAFF
TRBV19	NA	TRBJ2-7	NA	TGTGCCAGTAGTATGATAGGGGCCTACGAGCAGTACTTC	CASSMIGAYEQYF
TRBV12-3/TRBV12-4	NA	TRBJ2-1	NA	TGTGCCAGCAGTTTACGAGATGAGCAGTTCTTC	CASSLRDEQFF
TRBV10-3	TRBD2	TRBJ2-7	few	TGTGCCATCAGTGAGACTAGCGGGAGCGGGCTTCCCTACGAGCAGTACTTC	CAISETSGSGLPYEQYF
TRBV2	NA	TRBJ1-2	NA	TGTGCCAGCAGCTACGACAGAAACTATGGCTACACCTTC	CASSYDRNYGYTF
TRBV7-8	NA	TRBJ1-3	NA	TGTGCCAGCAGCTTAGCGCGCAAGAGCTCTGGAAACACCATATATTTT	CASSLARKSSGNTIYF
TRBV5-1	NA	TRBJ2-7	few	TGCGCCAGCAGCTCCCAGGGTGGGTACGAGCAGTACTTC	CASSSQGGYEQYF
TRBV6-6	NA	TRBJ1-2	NA	TGTGCCAGCAGTTACTCGTACAATGGCTACACCTTC	CASSYSYNGYTF
TRBV21-1	NA	TRBJ1-4	NA	TGTGCCAGCAGCAAATCCGGCAGGGGCGTAGGTCGGGCTAATGAAAAACTGTTTTTT	CASSKSGRGVGRANEKLFF
TRBV10-3	TRBD2	TRBJ2-7	NA	TGTGCCATCAGCGCCAGACTAGCGGGGTCCTACGAGCAGTACTTC	CAISARLAGSYEQYF
TRBV10-3	TRBD2	TRBJ2-3	once	TGTGCCATCAGTCCTCTTAGCGGGAGAGGCACAGATACGCAGTATTTT	CAISPLSGRGTDTQYF
TRBV6-5	NA	TRBJ2-7	few	TGTGCCAGCCGAGAATCCTACGAGCAGTACTTC	CASRESYEQYF
TRBV28	NA	TRBJ2-1	NA	TGTGCCAGCGAGGAGGCCTACAATGAGCAGTTCTTC	CASEEAYNEQFF
TRBV6-5	TRBD1	TRBJ1-1	NA	TGTGCCAGCATCTCAGACAGGGGAGGGAGTGAAGCTTTCTTT	CASISDRGGSEAFF
TRBV11-2	TRBD2	TRBJ2-1	NA	TGTGCCAGCAGCGAGGGAGGGAGTCCTTACAATGAGCAGTTCTTC	CASSEGGSPYNEQFF
TRBV25-1	TRBD1	TRBJ1-1	NA	TGTGCCAGCAGTGAAAGGGTTACAGGGGTGACTGAAGCTTTCTTT	CASSERVTGVTEAFF
TRBV5-1	TRBD1	TRBJ1-4	NA	TGCGCCAGCAGCTCCGGGACAGCCTATGAAAAACTGTTTTTT	CASSSGTAYEKLFF
TRBV6-6	NA	TRBJ2-3	NA	TGTGCCAGCGCCAGGGAAACAGATACGCAGTATTTT	CASARETDTQYF
TRBV5-1	NA	TRBJ2-1	NA	TGCGCCAGCAGCTTGGAAGCTTCAAGCAACAATGAGCAGTTCTTC	CASSLEASSNNEQFF
TRBV18	NA	TRBJ1-6	NA	TGTGCCAGCTCCATGACCGGGGGGAATTCACCCCTCCACTTT	CASSMTGGNSPLHF
TRBV29-1	NA	TRBJ2-3	few	TGCAGCGCTGAACACCCCGTCCATCGACAGCGCACAGATACGCAGTATTTT	CSAEHPVHRQRTDTQYF
TRBV19	NA	TRBJ2-5	NA	TGTGCCAGTAGTATAGCGGGGTTAGAGACCCAGTACTTC	CASSIAGLETQYF
TRBV5-1	TRBD1	TRBJ1-3	NA	TGCGCCAGCAGCTCCGGGACAGCCTCTGGAAACACCATATATTTT	CASSSGTASGNTIYF
TRBV6-2/TRBV6-3	TRBD1	TRBJ1-2	NA	TGTGCCAGCAGTAGGATTGCTACAGGGGGTTTTAACTATGGCTACACCTTC	CASSRIATGGFNYGYTF
TRBV28	NA	TRBJ1-5	NA	TGTGCCAGCAGTTTCGGACACATAAAGCCATATAGCAATCAGCCCCAGCATTTT	CASSFGHIKPYSNQPQHF
TRBV10-2	NA	TRBJ2-5	few	TGCGCCAGCAGCCAATCCCTACGGGGGAGAGGAGAGACCCAGTACTTC	CASSQSLRGRGETQYF
TRBV6-6	TRBD2	TRBJ2-7	many	TGTGCCAGCAGTTACTCGGGACTAGCGGGTGGATCGAGGCAGTACTTC	CASSYSGLAGGSRQYF
TRBV11-2	NA	TRBJ2-7	once	TGTGCCAGCAGCGCTGCCAATTCAGGGGCCTACGAGCAGTACTTC	CASSAANSGAYEQYF
TRBV5-5	NA	TRBJ1-5	NA	TGTGCCAGCAGCTCGAGGGGGAATGGGAATCAGCCCCAGCATTTT	CASSSRGNGNQPQHF
TRBV7-3	TRBD2	TRBJ2-1	once	TGTGCCAGTGCGGGAGGGGGTTACAATGAGCAGTTCTTC	CASAGGGYNEQFF
TRBV18	NA	TRBJ2-3	NA	TGTGCCAGCTCACAAGGGGCCCGGTCAATAGATACGCAGTATTTT	CASSQGARSIDTQYF
TRBV5-1	TRBD1	TRBJ1-3	NA	TGCGCCAGCAGGCCTGGACAGGGTGAATTATATTTT	CASRPGQGELYF
TRBV24-1	NA	TRBJ1-5	NA	TGTGCCACCAGCGCAGGGTATAGCAATCAGCCCCAGCATTTT	CATSAGYSNQPQHF
TRBV13	TRBD1	TRBJ2-3	NA	TGTGCCAGCAGCCGGGACAGGGGGAGCACAGATACGCAGTATTTT	CASSRDRGSTDTQYF
TRBV5-1	TRBD2	TRBJ2-7	few	TGCGCCAGCAGCTTGGCGGGGGGAGACAGATCCTTATACGAGCAGTACTTC	CASSLAGGDRSLYEQYF
TRBV30	TRBD1	TRBJ1-2	NA	TGTGCCTGGAGTGAGGGACAGGGGGGAAGAGGCTACACCTTC	CAWSEGQGGRGYTF
TRBV28	NA	TRBJ1-2	NA	TGTGCCAGTCTGAACCAGGGGCGGCATGGCTACACCTTC	CASLNQGRHGYTF
TRBV7-2	NA	TRBJ1-1	once	TGTGCCAGCAGCTTTCCGGCAGGTGAAGCTTTCTTT	CASSFPAGEAFF
TRBV5-1	TRBD1	TRBJ1-1	NA	TGCGCCAGCAGCGCTCAGGGGGCGAGGACTGAAGCTTTCTTT	CASSAQGARTEAFF
TRBV5-1	NA	TRBJ2-5	NA	TGCGCCAGCAGCTCGAGGCCCCGAGAGACCCAGTACTTC	CASSSRPRETQYF
TRBV19	NA	TRBJ2-1	few	TGTGCCAGTAGTCTCAGGCCGGGTCCCTTGGGAGATGAGCAGTTCTTC	CASSLRPGPLGDEQFF
TRBV30	NA	TRBJ1-3	NA	TGTGCCTGGGGAGCGGGAAACACCATATATTTT	CAWGAGNTIYF
TRBV6-5	NA	TRBJ1-1	NA	TGTGCCAGCAGTAGGGGGACCGACGATGAAGCTTTCTTT	CASSRGTDDEAFF
TRBV10-3	TRBD1	TRBJ2-1	NA	TGTGCCATCAAGGGACAGGAGGGGACCTACAATGAGCAGTTCTTC	CAIKGQEGTYNEQFF
TRBV7-2	NA	TRBJ2-7	few	TGTGCCAGCAGCTTATCGGGGGTATACGAGCAGTACTTC	CASSLSGVYEQYF
TRBV19	TRBD1	TRBJ1-2	NA	TGTGCCAGTAGTATCGGGACAGACCCTGAAAGGAGCTATGGCTACACCTTC	CASSIGTDPERSYGYTF
TRBV6-5	NA	TRBJ1-2	NA	TGTGCCAGCAGTTACTTGGGGGGGAATGGCTACACCTTC	CASSYLGGNGYTF
TRBV28	NA	TRBJ2-7	NA	TGTGCCAGCAGCTGGAACTACGCGGAGCAGTACTTC	CASSWNYAEQYF
TRBV7-9	NA	TRBJ1-6	NA	TGTGCCAGCAGCGGTCGATCGGGGAATCCCATGTCACCCCTCCACTTT	CASSGRSGNPMSPLHF
TRBV29-1	TRBD1	TRBJ1-1	NA	TGCAGCGTTGACTCCGGACAGGGCGTAGCTTTCTTT	CSVDSGQGVAFF
TRBV9	NA	TRBJ2-1	NA	TGTGCCAGCAGCGTAGTTAGCTCCAGCTCCTACAATGAGCAGTTCTTC	CASSVVSSSSYNEQFF
TRBV6-2/TRBV6-3	NA	TRBJ2-5	NA	TGTGCCAGCAGTTACGAGACGGGGCAGGGGATATCGGGGGAGACCCAGTACTTC	CASSYETGQGISGETQYF
TRBV9	NA	TRBJ2-1	NA	TGTGCCAGCAGCGTAGTAGCTAGCGACAGAGGCAATGAGCAGTTCTTC	CASSVVASDRGNEQFF
TRBV19	TRBD1	TRBJ1-4	NA	TGTGCCAGTAGTCGAGAACAGGGGGAAAAACTGTTTTTT	CASSREQGEKLFF